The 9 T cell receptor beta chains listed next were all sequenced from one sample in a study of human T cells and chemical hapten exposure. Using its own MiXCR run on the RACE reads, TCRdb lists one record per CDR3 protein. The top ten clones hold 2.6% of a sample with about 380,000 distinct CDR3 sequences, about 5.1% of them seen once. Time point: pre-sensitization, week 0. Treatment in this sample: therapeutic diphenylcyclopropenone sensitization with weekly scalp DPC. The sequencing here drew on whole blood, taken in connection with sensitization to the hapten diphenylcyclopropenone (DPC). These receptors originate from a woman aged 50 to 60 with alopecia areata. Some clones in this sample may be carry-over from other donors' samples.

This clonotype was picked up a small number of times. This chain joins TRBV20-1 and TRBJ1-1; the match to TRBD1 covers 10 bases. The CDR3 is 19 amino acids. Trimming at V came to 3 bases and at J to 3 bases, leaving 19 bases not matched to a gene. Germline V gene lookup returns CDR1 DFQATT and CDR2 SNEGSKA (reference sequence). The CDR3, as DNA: TGCAGTGCTAGGATAGGGAAGGACAGGGGGAACGGCTATGACACTGAAGCTTTCTTT. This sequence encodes CSARIGKDRGNGYDTEAFF.

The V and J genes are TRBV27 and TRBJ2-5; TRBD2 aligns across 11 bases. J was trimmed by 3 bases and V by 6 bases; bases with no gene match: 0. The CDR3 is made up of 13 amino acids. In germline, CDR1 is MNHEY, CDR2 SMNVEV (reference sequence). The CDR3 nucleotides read TGTGCCAGCAGACTAGCGGGGGAAGAGACCCAGTACTTC. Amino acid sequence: CASRLAGEETQYF.

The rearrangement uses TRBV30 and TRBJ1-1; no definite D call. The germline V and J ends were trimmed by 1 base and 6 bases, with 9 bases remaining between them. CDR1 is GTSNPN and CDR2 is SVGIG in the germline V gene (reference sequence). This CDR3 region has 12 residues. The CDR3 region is CAWSGMQAEAFF. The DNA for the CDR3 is TGTGCCTGGAGTGGGATGCAAGCTGAAGCTTTCTTT.

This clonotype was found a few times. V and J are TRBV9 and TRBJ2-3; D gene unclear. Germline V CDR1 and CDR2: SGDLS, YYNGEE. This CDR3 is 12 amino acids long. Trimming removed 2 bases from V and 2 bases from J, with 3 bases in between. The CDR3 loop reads CASSVLTDTQYF. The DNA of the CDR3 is TGTGCCAGCAGCGTCCTCACAGATACGCAGTATTTT.

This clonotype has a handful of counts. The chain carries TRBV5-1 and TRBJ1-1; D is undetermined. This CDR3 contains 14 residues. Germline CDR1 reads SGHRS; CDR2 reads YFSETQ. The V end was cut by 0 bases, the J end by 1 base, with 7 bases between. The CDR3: CASSLDPKNTEAFF. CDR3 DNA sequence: TGCGCCAGCAGCTTGGACCCGAAGAACACTGAAGCTTTCTTT. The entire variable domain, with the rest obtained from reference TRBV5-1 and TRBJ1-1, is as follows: KAGVTQTPRYLIKTRGQQVTLSCSPISGHRSVSWYQQTPGQGLQFLFEYFSETQRNKGNFPGRFSGRQFSNSRSEMNVSTLELGDSALYLCASSLDPKNTEAFFGQGTRLTVV.

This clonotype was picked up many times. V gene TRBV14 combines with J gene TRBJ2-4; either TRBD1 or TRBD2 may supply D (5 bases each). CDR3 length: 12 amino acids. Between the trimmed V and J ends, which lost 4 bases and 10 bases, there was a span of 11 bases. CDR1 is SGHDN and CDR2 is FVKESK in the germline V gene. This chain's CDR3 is CASSLQGEIQYF. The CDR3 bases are TGTGCCAGCAGCCTCCAGGGAGAAATTCAGTACTTC.

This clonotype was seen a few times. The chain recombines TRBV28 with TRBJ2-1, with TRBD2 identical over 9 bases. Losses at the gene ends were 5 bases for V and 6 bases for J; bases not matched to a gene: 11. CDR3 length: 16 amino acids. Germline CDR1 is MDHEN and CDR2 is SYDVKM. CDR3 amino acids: CASSPLAGEDFNEQFF. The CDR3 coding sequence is TGTGCCAGCAGTCCCTTAGCGGGAGAGGACTTCAATGAGCAGTTCTTC.

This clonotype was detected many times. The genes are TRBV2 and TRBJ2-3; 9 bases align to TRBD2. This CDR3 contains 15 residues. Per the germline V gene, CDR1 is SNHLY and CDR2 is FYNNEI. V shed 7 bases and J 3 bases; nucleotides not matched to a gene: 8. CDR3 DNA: TGTGCCAGCAAGAGCAGCGGGGGGATAACAGATACGCAGTATTTT. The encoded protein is CASKSSGGITDTQYF.

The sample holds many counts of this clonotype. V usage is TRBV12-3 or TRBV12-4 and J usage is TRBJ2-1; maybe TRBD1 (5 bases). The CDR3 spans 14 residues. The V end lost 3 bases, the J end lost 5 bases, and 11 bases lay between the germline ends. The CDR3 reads CASSLVRVDNEQFF. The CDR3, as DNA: TGTGCCAGCAGTTTGGTCAGGGTCGACAATGAGCAGTTCTTC.